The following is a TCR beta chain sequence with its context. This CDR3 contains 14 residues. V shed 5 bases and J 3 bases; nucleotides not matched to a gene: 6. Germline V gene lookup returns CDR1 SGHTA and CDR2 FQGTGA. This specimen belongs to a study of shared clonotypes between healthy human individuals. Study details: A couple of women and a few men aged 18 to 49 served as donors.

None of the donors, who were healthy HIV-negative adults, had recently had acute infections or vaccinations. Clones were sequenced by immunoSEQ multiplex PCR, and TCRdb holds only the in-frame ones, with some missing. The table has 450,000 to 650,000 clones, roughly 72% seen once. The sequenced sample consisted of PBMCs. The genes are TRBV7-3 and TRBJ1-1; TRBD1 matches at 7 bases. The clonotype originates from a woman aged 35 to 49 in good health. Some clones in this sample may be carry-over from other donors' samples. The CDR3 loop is CASSATGVDTEAFF. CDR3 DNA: TGTGCCAGCAGCGCCACAGGGGTCGACACTGAAGCTTTCTTT.